The 19 T cell receptor beta chains in this list originate from one sample, sequenced in a study of blood T cell repertoires in COVID-19. The table came from immunoSEQ multiplex PCR; TCRdb's copy has only in-frame clones and leaves some out. The table lists 67,000 or so clones, roughly four fifths of them singletons. The sample consisted of peripheral blood. The source is a man in his 70s with acute or convalescent COVID-19.

The gene calls are TRBV15 and TRBJ1-2, with 7 positions matching TRBD1. V shed 5 bases, J shed 7 bases, and the junction held 7 bases outside the gene matches. Looked up from germline, CDR1 is LNHNV and CDR2 is YYDKDF (reference sequence). This CDR3 is 13 amino acids long. The CDR3 loop is CATSPGGMSGYTF. CDR3 coding DNA: TGTGCCACCAGCCCAGGGGGGATGAGTGGCTACACCTTC.

The genes are TRBV7-2 and TRBJ2-1, with D perhaps TRBD2 (6 bases). The CDR3 covers 16 residues. In germline, CDR1 is SGHTA, CDR2 FQGNSA. V lost 3 bases, J lost 1 base, and 13 bases lay in between. The CDR3 DNA reads as TGTGCCAGCAGCTTGTCGGGGGACCCATCCTACAATGAGCAGTTCTTC. Its translation is CASSLSGDPSYNEQFF.

This clone was seen only a few times. The V and J genes are TRBV27 and TRBJ2-7, with 12 bases fitting TRBD2. V lost 0 bases to trimming and J lost 0 bases; unmatched junction nucleotides: 9. This CDR3 comprises 19 residues. Per the germline V gene, CDR1 is MNHEY and CDR2 is SMNVEV (reference sequence). The CDR3 loop is CASSLSAGLAGSFSYEQYF. The CDR3 nucleotides are TGTGCCAGCAGTTTATCGGCGGGACTAGCGGGTTCGTTCTCCTACGAGCAGTACTTC.

The chain couples TRBV7-2 to TRBJ1-6, with D possibly TRBD1 on 5 matching bases. This CDR3 is 13 amino acids long. The germline V gene encodes CDR1 SGHTA and CDR2 FQGNSA. Trimming pared 1 base from V and 7 bases from J, leaving 5 bases between. The DNA of the CDR3 is TGTGCCAGCAGCTTAGAGGGGAATTCACCCCTCCACTTT. Its protein is CASSLEGNSPLHF.

This sequence joins TRBV24-1 and TRBJ1-1, with 9 nucleotides matching TRBD1. The CDR3 consists of 12 residues. Germline values: CDR1 KGHDR, CDR2 SFDVKD. Trimming at V came to 9 bases and at J to 3 bases, leaving 1 base not matched to a gene. CDR3 bases: TGTGCCACCGGGGACAGGGACACTGAAGCTTTCTTT. It is translated as CATGDRDTEAFF.

CDR3 amino acids: CASSTIGTSGSEAKNIQYF. The CDR3 DNA reads TGTGCCAGCAGCACCATTGGGACTAGCGGGAGCGAAGCCAAAAACATTCAGTACTTC. The J gene is TRBJ2-4, the V gene TRBV6-2 or TRBV6-3, with 14 nucleotides matching TRBD2. Per germline, CDR1 MNHEY and CDR2 SVGEGT. The CDR3 is made up of 19 amino acids. V shed 6 bases, J shed 0 bases, and the junction held 10 bases outside the gene matches.

The chain recombines TRBV5-1 with TRBJ2-1; 10 bases are a match to TRBD2. The CDR3 is made up of 16 amino acids. CDR1 SGHRS and CDR2 YFSETQ come from the germline V gene. Trimming took 2 bases from V and 3 from J; bases not matched to a gene: 5. The CDR3 spells CASSFPLAGVYNEQFF. The CDR3 DNA follows: TGCGCCAGCAGCTTCCCTCTAGCGGGAGTCTACAATGAGCAGTTCTTC.

This sequence joins TRBV27 and TRBJ1-4, with TRBD1 as a possible D gene (6 bases). The CDR3 runs 14 residues. Germline loops: CDR1 MNHEY, CDR2 SMNVEV (reference sequence). The ends were cut back, 5 bases at V and 7 bases at J, with 14 bases in the middle. The CDR3 region has the DNA TGTGCCAGCAGTCCCAACAGGGAGGGTGAAAAACTGTTTTTT. Protein sequence: CASSPNREGEKLFF.

The chain employs TRBV28 and TRBJ2-5; 11 nucleotides align to TRBD2. This CDR3 is built from 14 residues. J was trimmed by 5 bases and V by 6 bases; bases with no gene match: 5. The germline CDR1 and CDR2 sequences are MDHEN and SYDVKM. The CDR3 bases are TGTGCCAGCAGGGTAGCGGGAGGGGTGGAGACCCAGTACTTC. It encodes CASRVAGGVETQYF.

With regard to this clone: Other DNA sequences from this sample encode an identical CDR3 as well. This chain links TRBV5-4 with TRBJ2-3, with 8 bases matching TRBD1. Germline V gives CDR1 SGHNT, CDR2 YYREEE (reference sequence). Trimming at V came to 4 bases and at J to 3 bases, leaving 7 bases not matched to a gene. CDR3 length: 15 residues. CDR3 DNA: TGTGCCAGCAGCCGCGACAGGGGAGGAACAGATACGCAGTATTTT. This translates into CASSRDRGGTDTQYF.

The genes are TRBV2 and TRBJ2-1, with D tentatively TRBD2 (6 bases). V was trimmed by 8 bases and J by 0 bases, leaving 14 bases between them. Germline V gene data show CDR1 as SNHLY and CDR2 as FYNNEI. The CDR3 extends over 15 amino acids. CDR3: CASALLASSYNEQFF. DNA for the CDR3: TGTGCCAGCGCTCTCCTAGCGAGCTCCTACAATGAGCAGTTCTTC.

The J gene is TRBJ1-3, the V gene TRBV28, with a possible D match to TRBD1 (5 bases). V was pared by 2 bases and J by 1 base, with 12 bases between. Looked up from germline, CDR1 is MDHEN and CDR2 is SYDVKM. This CDR3 comprises 16 residues. As DNA, the CDR3 is TGTGCCAGCAGTTTAGACGACAGCTCTTCTGGAAACACCATATATTTT. Amino acids: CASSLDDSSSGNTIYF.

This chain connects TRBV7-9 to TRBJ1-1, with 9 positions matching TRBD1. CDR3 length: 15 residues. The V gene end was trimmed by 6 bases and the J gene end by 0 bases; junction bases not matched to a gene: 5. Germline V gives CDR1 SEHNR, CDR2 FQNEAQ (reference sequence). CDR3 DNA sequence: TGTGCCAGCAGGCCCGGGACAGGGTTGAACACTGAAGCTTTCTTT. Its protein product is CASRPGTGLNTEAFF.

V usage is TRBV2 and J usage is TRBJ1-1, with D hard to call. V was trimmed by 8 bases and J by 0 bases, leaving 7 bases between them. Germline assignment: CDR1 SNHLY and CDR2 FYNNEI. The CDR3 spans 12 residues. The CDR3 DNA is TGTGCCAGCGGGCATATGAACACTGAAGCTTTCTTT. Its translation is CASGHMNTEAFF.

The CDR3 spells CASSLSGDTQYF. Here the CDR3 DNA reads TGTGCCAGCAGCCTATCCGGAGATACGCAGTATTTT. This chain connects TRBV11-2 to TRBJ2-3; D gene ambiguous. CDR1 SGHAT and CDR2 FQNNGV come from the germline V gene. V lost 5 bases and J 5 bases, leaving 8 bases between the germline ends. CDR3 size: 12 residues.

The chain recombines TRBV29-1 with TRBJ2-1; a possible D gene is TRBD1 (7 bases). Germline CDR1 reads SQVTM; CDR2 reads ANQGSEA. This CDR3 comprises 15 residues. V lost 6 bases and J lost 4, with 19 bases in between. CDR3 residues: CSVQGGRDRYNEQFF. The CDR3 DNA is TGCAGCGTCCAGGGGGGACGGGACAGATACAATGAGCAGTTCTTC.

This clone has more than one count but fewer than ten. V usage is TRBV19 and J usage is TRBJ1-3; TRBD1 aligns across 7 bases. V was pared by 3 bases and J by 4 bases, with 9 bases of the junction left unmatched. The CDR3 length is 16 residues. Per the germline V gene, CDR1 is LNHDA and CDR2 is SQIVND (reference sequence). CDR3 region: CASSIPGQRPGNTIYF. In nucleotides, the CDR3 is TGTGCCAGTAGTATTCCGGGACAGCGCCCGGGAAACACCATATATTTT.

The chain combines TRBV30 with TRBJ1-6, with 7 bases aligning to TRBD1. The length of the CDR3 is 14 residues. Trimming took 3 bases from V and 7 from J; bases not matched to a gene: 6. The V gene's germline CDR1 is GTSNPN and CDR2 SVGIG (reference sequence). Here the CDR3 DNA reads TGTGCCTGGAGATCGGGACAGTGGAATTCACCCCTCCACTTT. Translating gives CAWRSGQWNSPLHF.

V gene TRBV3-1 (or the pseudogene TRBV3-2) combines with J gene TRBJ1-6, with D perhaps matching TRBD1 (6 bases). This CDR3 region has 16 residues. Trimming took off 0 bases at V and 7 bases at J, with 13 bases between the two ends. From germline, CDR1 is LGHDT and CDR2 YNNKEL (reference sequence). The chain's CDR3 is CASSQDRGAGNSPLHF. CDR3 DNA: TGTGCCAGCAGCCAAGATCGGGGGGCAGGGAATTCACCCCTCCACTTT.